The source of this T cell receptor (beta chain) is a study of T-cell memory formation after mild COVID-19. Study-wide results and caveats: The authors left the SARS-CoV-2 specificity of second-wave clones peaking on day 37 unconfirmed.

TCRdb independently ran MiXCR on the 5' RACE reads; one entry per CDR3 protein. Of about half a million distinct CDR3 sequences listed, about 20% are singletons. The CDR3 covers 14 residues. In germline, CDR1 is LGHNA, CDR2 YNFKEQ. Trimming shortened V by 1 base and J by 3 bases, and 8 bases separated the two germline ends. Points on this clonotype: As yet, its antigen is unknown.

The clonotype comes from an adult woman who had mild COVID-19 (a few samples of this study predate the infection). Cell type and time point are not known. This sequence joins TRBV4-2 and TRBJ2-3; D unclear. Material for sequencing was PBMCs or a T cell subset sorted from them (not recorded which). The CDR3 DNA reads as TGTGCCAGCAGCCAAGGCGTCGGAACAGATACGCAGTATTTT. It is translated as CASSQGVGTDTQYF.